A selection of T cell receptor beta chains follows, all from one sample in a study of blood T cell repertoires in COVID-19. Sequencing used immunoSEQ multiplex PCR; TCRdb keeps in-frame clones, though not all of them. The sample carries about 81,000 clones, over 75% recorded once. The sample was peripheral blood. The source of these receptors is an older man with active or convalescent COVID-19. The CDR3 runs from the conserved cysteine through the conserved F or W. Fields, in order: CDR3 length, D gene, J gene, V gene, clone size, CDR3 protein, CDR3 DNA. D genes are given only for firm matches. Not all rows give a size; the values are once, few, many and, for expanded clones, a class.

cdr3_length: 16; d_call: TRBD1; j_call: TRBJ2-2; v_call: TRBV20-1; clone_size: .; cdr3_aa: CSASGPGQGATGELFF; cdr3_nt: TGCAGTGCTAGTGGCCCGGGACAGGGCGCCACCGGGGAGCTGTTTTTT
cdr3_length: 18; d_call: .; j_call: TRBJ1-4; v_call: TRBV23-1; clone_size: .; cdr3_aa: CASSQSRDWTRKGEKLFF; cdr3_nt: TGCGCCAGCAGTCAATCGAGGGATTGGACTCGGAAGGGCGAAAAACTGTTTTTT
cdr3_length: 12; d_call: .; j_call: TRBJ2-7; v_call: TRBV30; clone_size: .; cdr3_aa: CAWSRGINEQYF; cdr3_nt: TGTGCCTGGAGCAGAGGAATCAACGAGCAGTACTTC
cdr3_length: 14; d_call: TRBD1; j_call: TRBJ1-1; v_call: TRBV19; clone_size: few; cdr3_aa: CASSRGQGGTEAFF; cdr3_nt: TGTGCCAGCTCCCGTGGACAGGGTGGCACTGAAGCTTTCTTT
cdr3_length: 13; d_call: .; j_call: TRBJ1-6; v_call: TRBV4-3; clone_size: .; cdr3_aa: CASSQDSNSPLHF; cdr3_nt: TGCGCCAGCAGCCAAGACAGTAATTCACCCCTCCACTTT
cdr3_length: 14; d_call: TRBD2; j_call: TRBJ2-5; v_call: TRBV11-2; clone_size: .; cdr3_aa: CASSLAGLRETQYF; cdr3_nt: TGTGCCAGCAGCCTAGCGGGACTAAGGGAGACCCAGTACTTC
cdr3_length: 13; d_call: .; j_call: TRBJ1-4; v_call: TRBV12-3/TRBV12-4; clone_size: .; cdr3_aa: CASSLGQAGKLFF; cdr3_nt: TGTGCCAGCAGTTTAGGGCAGGCCGGAAAACTGTTTTTT
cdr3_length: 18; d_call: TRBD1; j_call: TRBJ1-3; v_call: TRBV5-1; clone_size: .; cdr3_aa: CASSGTGTGVLSGNTIYF; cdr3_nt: TGCGCCAGCAGCGGCACCGGGACAGGGGTTCTCTCTGGAAACACCATATATTTT
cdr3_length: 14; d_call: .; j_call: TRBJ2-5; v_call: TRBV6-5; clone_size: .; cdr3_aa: CASSLRGPPETQYF; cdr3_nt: TGTGCCAGCAGTTTACGGGGTCCGCCAGAGACCCAGTACTTC
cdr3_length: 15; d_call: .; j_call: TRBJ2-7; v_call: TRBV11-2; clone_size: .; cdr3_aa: CASSQAGWLNYEQYF; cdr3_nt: TGTGCCAGCAGCCAGGCGGGGTGGTTGAACTACGAGCAGTACTTC
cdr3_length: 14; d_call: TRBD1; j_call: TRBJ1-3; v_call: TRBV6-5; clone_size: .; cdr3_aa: CASSSSGGDNTIYF; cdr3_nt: TGTGCCAGCAGTTCCTCAGGGGGCGATAACACCATATATTTT
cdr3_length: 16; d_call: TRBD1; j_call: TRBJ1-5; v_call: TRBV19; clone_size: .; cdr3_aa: CASRQRDRGMNQPQHF; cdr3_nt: TGTGCCAGTAGACAACGGGACAGGGGAATGAATCAGCCCCAGCATTTT
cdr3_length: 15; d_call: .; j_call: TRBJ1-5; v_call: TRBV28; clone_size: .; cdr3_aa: CASSSYAPGNQPQHF; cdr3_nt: TGTGCCAGCAGTTCTTACGCCCCGGGGAATCAGCCCCAGCATTTT
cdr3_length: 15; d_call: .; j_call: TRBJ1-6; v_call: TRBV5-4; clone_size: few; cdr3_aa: CASSLGTSNNSPLHF; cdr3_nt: TGTGCCAGCAGCTTGGGAACTAGTAATAATTCACCCCTCCACTTT
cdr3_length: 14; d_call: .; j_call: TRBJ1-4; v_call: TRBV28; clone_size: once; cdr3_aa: CASRSGGAGEKLFF; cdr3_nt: TGTGCCAGCAGGAGCGGGGGAGCGGGGGAAAAACTGTTTTTT
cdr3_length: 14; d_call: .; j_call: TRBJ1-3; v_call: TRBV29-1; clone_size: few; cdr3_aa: CSVEDSGSGNTIYF; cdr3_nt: TGCAGCGTTGAAGATTCGGGCTCTGGAAACACCATATATTTT
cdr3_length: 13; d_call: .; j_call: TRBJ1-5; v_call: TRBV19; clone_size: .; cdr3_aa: CASKAGGNQPQHF; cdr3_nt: TGTGCCAGTAAGGCAGGGGGCAATCAGCCCCAGCATTTT
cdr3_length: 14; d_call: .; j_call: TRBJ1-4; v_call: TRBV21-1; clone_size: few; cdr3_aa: CASCPLAHNEKLFF; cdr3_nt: TGTGCCAGCTGCCCTTTGGCCCATAATGAAAAACTGTTTTTT
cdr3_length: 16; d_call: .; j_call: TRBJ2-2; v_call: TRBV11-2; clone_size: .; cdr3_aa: CASSLYAAGNTGELFF; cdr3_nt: TGTGCCAGCAGCTTATATGCCGCCGGGAACACCGGGGAGCTGTTTTTT
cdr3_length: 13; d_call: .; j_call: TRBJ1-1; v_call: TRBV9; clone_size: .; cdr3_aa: CASSLGGATEAFF; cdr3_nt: TGTGCCAGCAGTCTCGGGGGGGCCACTGAAGCTTTCTTT
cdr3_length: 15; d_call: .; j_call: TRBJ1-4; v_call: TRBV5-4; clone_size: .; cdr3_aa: CATAPGQINNEKLFF; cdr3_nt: TGTGCCACCGCGCCAGGACAGATTAATAATGAAAAACTGTTTTTT
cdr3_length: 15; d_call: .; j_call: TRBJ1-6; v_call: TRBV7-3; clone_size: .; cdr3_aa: CASSLMGGSNSPLHF; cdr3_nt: TGTGCCAGCAGCTTAATGGGAGGGTCCAATTCACCCCTCCACTTT
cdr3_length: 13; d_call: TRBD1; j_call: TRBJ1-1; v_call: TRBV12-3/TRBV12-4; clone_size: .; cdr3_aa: CATNEGASTEAFF; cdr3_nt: TGTGCCACAAATGAGGGGGCGAGCACTGAAGCTTTCTTT
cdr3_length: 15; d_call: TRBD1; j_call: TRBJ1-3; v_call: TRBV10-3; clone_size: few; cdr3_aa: CAISPTGDTGNTIYF; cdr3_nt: TGTGCCATCAGCCCAACAGGGGACACTGGAAACACCATATATTTT
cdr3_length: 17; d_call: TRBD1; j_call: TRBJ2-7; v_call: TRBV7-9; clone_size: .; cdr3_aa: CASSPGLQLQGSHEQYF; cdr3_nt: TGTGCCAGCAGCCCCGGACTCCAGCTACAGGGGTCCCACGAGCAGTACTTC
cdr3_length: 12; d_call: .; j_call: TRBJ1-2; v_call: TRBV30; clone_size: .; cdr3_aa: CAFNYRDNGYTF; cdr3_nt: TGTGCCTTCAATTACAGGGATAATGGCTACACCTTC
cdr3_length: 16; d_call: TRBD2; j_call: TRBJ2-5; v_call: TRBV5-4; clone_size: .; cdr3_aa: CASSLRLAGGLETQYF; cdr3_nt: TGTGCCAGCAGCTTGAGGCTAGCGGGGGGGCTGGAGACCCAGTACTTC
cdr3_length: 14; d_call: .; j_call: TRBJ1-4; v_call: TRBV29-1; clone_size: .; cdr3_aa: CNRIEGVVYEKLFF; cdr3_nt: TGCAACCGAATAGAGGGTGTAGTGTATGAAAAACTGTTTTTT
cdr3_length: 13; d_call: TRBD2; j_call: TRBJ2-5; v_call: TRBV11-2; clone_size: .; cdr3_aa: CASSSPGGGTQYF; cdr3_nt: TGTGCCAGCAGCTCCCCGGGAGGGGGGACCCAGTACTTC
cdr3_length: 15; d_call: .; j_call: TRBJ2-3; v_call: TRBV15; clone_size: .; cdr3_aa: CATSSTRERSDTQYF; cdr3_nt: TGTGCCACCAGCAGTACCCGGGAGAGGTCGGATACGCAGTATTTT
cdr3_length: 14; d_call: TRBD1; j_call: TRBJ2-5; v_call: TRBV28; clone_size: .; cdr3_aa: CASSFVGQGETQYF; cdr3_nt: TGTGCCAGCAGTTTTGTCGGACAGGGGGAGACCCAGTACTTC
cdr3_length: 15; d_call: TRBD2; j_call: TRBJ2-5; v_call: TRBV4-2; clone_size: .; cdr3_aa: CASSHGGGGMETQYF; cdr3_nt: TGTGCCAGCAGCCATGGCGGGGGGGGTATGGAGACCCAGTACTTC
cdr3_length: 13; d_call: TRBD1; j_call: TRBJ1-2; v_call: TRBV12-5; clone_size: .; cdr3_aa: CASGSRDSYGYTF; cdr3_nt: TGTGCTAGTGGTTCCCGGGACAGCTATGGCTACACCTTC
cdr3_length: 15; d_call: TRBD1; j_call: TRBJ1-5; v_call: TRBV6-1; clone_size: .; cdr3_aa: CASAGTGGSYQPQHF; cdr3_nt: TGTGCCAGCGCCGGGACAGGGGGATCCTATCAGCCCCAGCATTTT
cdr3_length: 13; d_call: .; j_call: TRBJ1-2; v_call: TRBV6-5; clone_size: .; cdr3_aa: CASSYTRGYGYTF; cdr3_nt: TGTGCCAGCAGTTATACCAGGGGCTATGGCTACACCTTC
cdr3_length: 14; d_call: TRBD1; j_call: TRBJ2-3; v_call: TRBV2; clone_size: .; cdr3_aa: CASSDGQGSDTQYF; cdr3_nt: TGTGCCAGCAGTGATGGACAGGGGAGCGATACGCAGTATTTT
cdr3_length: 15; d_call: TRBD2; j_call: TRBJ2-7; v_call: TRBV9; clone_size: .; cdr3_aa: CASSPEPSGDYEQYF; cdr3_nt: TGTGCCAGCAGCCCAGAACCTAGCGGGGACTACGAGCAGTACTTC
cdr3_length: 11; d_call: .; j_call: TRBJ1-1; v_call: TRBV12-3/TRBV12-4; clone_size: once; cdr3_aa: CASRSRTEAFF; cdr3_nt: TGTGCCAGCCGATCGAGGACTGAAGCTTTCTTT
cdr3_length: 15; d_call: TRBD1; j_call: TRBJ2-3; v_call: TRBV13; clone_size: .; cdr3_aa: CASSTTGKRTDTQYF; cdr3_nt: TGTGCCAGCAGCACGACAGGGAAAAGGACAGATACGCAGTATTTT
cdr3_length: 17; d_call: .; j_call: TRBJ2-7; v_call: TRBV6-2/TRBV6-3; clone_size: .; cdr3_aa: CASSRDSTREITYEQYF; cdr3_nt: TGTGCCAGCAGCCGCGATAGTACAAGGGAGATTACCTACGAGCAGTACTTC
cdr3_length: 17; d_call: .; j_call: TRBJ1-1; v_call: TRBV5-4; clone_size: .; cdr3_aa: CASSHDSQKLTNTEAFF; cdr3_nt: TGTGCCAGCAGCCACGACAGCCAAAAACTGACGAACACTGAAGCTTTCTTT
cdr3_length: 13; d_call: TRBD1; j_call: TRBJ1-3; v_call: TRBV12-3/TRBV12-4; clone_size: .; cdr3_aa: CASTGGPRVTIYF; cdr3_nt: TGTGCCAGCACAGGGGGCCCCCGAGTCACCATATATTTT